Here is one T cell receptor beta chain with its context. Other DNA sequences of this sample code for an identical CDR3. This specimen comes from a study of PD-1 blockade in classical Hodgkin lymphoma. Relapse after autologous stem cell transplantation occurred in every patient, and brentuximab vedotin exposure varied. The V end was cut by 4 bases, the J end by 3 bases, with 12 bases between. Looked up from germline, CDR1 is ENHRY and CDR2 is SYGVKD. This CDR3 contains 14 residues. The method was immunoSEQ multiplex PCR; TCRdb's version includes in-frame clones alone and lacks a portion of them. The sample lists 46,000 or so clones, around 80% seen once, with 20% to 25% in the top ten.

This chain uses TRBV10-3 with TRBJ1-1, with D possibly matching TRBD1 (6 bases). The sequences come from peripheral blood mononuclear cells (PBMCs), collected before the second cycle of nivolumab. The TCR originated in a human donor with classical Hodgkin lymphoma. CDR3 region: CAISVSGVDTEAFF. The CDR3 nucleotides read TGTGCCATCAGTGTGTCAGGGGTTGACACTGAAGCTTTCTTT.